Each of the 8 T cell receptor beta chains below was sequenced from the same sample in a study of blood T cell repertoires in COVID-19. Repertoires were generated with immunoSEQ multiplex PCR, while TCRdb's copy carries only in-frame clones and drops some. The data contain about 430,000 clones, 88% of them singletons. What was sequenced was PBMCs or T cells enriched from blood (not recorded which). Receptors originate from a woman aged 25-40 years with acute COVID-19.

The chain combines TRBV5-5 with TRBJ2-2, with TRBD2 identical over 11 bases. In germline, CDR1 is SGHKS, CDR2 YYEKEE (reference sequence). After removal of 4 bases from V and 1 base from J, the junction contained 6 bases not matched to a gene. The CDR3 extends over 17 amino acids. CDR3 in amino acids: CASSVGTSGQNTGELFF. In DNA form, the CDR3 reads TGTGCCAGCAGCGTCGGGACTAGCGGACAGAACACCGGGGAGCTGTTTTTT.

This rearrangement joins TRBV5-1 to TRBJ1-2; no clear D gene. Trimming stripped 5 bases from V and 6 bases from J, with 14 bases between. The length of the CDR3 is 13 residues. The germline V gene has CDR1 SGHRS and CDR2 YFSETQ. CDR3 sequence: CASRRGFQNGYTF. The CDR3 region has the DNA TGCGCCAGCAGGCGAGGGTTTCAGAATGGCTACACCTTC.

The V call is TRBV5-1, the J call TRBJ1-2; 9 nucleotides line up with TRBD1. The ends lost 4 bases at V and 2 bases at J; junction bases unmatched: 12. CDR3 length equals 17 residues. Germline V gene data show CDR1 as SGHRS and CDR2 as YFSETQ. This chain's CDR3 is CASSDRDRVVRNYGYTF. The CDR3 bases are TGCGCCAGCAGCGACCGGGACAGGGTGGTTAGGAACTATGGCTACACCTTC.

The V and J genes are TRBV11-1 and TRBJ2-1, with D maybe TRBD2 (6 bases). CDR3 length: 15 residues. Germline V gives CDR1 SGHAT, CDR2 FQDESV (reference sequence). V gave up 3 bases and J gave up 2 bases, with 11 bases separating them. The CDR3 here is CASSFGRGPYNEQFF. The CDR3 region has the DNA TGTGCCAGCAGCTTTGGGCGGGGACCCTACAATGAGCAGTTCTTC.

The V and J genes are TRBV18 and TRBJ2-1; 11 bases map to TRBD2. Germline V gene data show CDR1 as KGHSH and CDR2 as LQKENI. Trimming cost V 4 bases and J 4 bases; bases outside gene matches: 3. CDR3 length: 15 residues. CDR3 sequence (DNA): TGTGCCAGCTCACGCGGGACTAGCGGATACAATGAGCAGTTCTTC. It codes for CASSRGTSGYNEQFF.

This clone was detected only once. The genes are TRBV18 and TRBJ2-7, with D possibly matching TRBD2 (7 bases). Germline V lookup: CDR1 KGHSH, CDR2 LQKENI. Trimming pared 3 bases from V and 3 bases from J, leaving 15 bases between. The CDR3 has 15 residues. CDR3 bases: TGTGCCAGCTCACCCAACGGGGGGCGAGGCTACGAGCAGTACTTC. It specifies CASSPNGGRGYEQYF.

This chain connects TRBV23-1 to TRBJ1-2, with D possibly matching TRBD1 (5 bases). TRBV23-1 is labeled an ORF, and its function is uncertain. Trimming stripped 0 bases from V and 2 bases from J, with 13 bases between. The CDR3 extends over 16 amino acids. The CDR3 region has the DNA TGCGCCAGCAGTCAATCCAGGGATCGACGGAACTATGGCTACACCTTC. It encodes CASSQSRDRRNYGYTF.

The CDR3 coding sequence is TGTGCCAGCAGAAAGACAGGGGGCGCGACAGATACGCAGTATTTT. As protein: CASRKTGGATDTQYF. This sequence joins TRBV5-4 and TRBJ2-3; 10 bases match TRBD1. CDR3 length: 15 residues. CDR1 is SGHNT and CDR2 is YYREEE in the germline V gene (reference sequence). V lost 5 bases to trimming and J lost 3 bases; unmatched junction nucleotides: 6.